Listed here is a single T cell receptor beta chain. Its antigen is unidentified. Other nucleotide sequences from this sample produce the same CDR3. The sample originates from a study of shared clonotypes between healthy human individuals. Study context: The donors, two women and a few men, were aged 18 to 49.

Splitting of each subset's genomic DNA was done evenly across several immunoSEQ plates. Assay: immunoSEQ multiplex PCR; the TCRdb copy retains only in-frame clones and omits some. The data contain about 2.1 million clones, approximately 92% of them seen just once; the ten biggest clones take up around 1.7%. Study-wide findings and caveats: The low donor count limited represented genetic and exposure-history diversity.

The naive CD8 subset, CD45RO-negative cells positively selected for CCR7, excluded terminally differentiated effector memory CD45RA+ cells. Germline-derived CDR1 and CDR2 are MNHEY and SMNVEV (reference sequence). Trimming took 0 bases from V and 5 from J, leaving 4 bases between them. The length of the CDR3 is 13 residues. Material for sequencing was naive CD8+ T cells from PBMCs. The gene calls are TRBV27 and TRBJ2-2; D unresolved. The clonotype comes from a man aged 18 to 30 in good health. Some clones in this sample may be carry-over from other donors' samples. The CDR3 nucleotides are TGTGCCAGCAGTTTATCTACTACCGGGGAGCTGTTTTTT. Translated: CASSLSTTGELFF.